These T cell receptor beta chains were read from a single sample in a study of blood T cell repertoires in COVID-19. Assay: immunoSEQ multiplex PCR; the TCRdb copy retains only in-frame clones and omits some. This table holds some 150,000 clones, about 89% found once. Input material: peripheral blood. These TCRs come from a man between 50 and 59 years old who had recovered from COVID-19. CDR3s include the opening cysteine and the closing phenylalanine or tryptophan.

>TRBJ2-7|TRBV5-1
CASSLAQGQSSYEQYF
>TRBJ1-4|TRBV6-6
CASTAGTRNEKLFF
>TRBJ2-1|TRBV6-2/TRBV6-3
CASSYPTGGAGYNEQFF
>TRBJ2-1|TRBV6-4
CASSDSLHNEQFF
>TRBJ1-4|TRBV6-1
CASSEPASRVNEKLFF
>TRBJ1-1|TRBV11-1
CASSLTRGAEAFF
>TRBJ2-2|TRBV7-9
CASSNRDRGSGELFF
>TRBJ2-4|TRBV19
CASTTGLPYIQYF
>TRBJ2-7|TRBV5-4
CASSRDRAESYEQYF
>TRBJ1-2|TRBV6-2/TRBV6-3
CASSVSTGAVYGYTF
>TRBJ2-3|TRBV9
CASSVGQLAGGIDTQYF
>TRBJ1-1|TRBV12-5
CASGPGQGVNTEAFF
>TRBJ2-3|TRBV11-2
CASSSLAGGRTSTDTQYF
>TRBJ2-3|TRBV7-2
CASSPQLTDTQYF
>TRBJ1-6|TRBV11-2
CASSIQDRGYNSPLHF
>TRBJ2-1|TRBV27
CASSRQGAPYNEQFF
>TRBJ2-2|TRBV3-1/TRBV3-2
CASSPNSGTTNTGELFF
>TRBJ2-3|TRBV10-3
CAISEGRETSTDTQYF
>TRBJ2-2|TRBV9
CASSVDGTGAGELFF
>TRBJ2-3|TRBV4-1
CASSQVSSGGENTQYF
>TRBJ2-1|TRBV5-1
CASSLGPSGGAYNEQFF
>TRBJ2-5|TRBV15
CATSRAGLGTQYF
>TRBJ2-7|TRBV7-2
CASSLFRGNYEQYF
>TRBJ1-2|TRBV5-8
CASTHRTANYGYTF
>TRBJ1-1|TRBV5-4
CASSWVRGIDYTEAFF
>TRBJ1-1|TRBV11-1
CASSRDSRTDTEAFF
>TRBJ1-1|TRBV19
CASKRTGGTNTEAFF
>TRBJ2-3|TRBV5-6
CASSLVLQRDTQYF
>TRBJ1-1|TRBV12-3/TRBV12-4
CASKLTGVTEAFF
>TRBJ2-5|TRBV18
CASSDRVDETQYF
>TRBJ1-5|TRBV2
CASSRQTNQPQHF
>TRBJ2-1|TRBV14
CASSQLGTSGYNEQFF
>TRBJ1-1|TRBV7-8
CASSLGTGGYTEAFF
>TRBJ2-7|TRBV4-2
CASSQERLREQYF
>TRBJ2-7|TRBV27
CASSQDWPPYEQYF
>TRBJ2-2|TRBV7-8
CASSSFAGGELFF
>TRBJ1-6|TRBV6-5
CASSYFQGLSPLHF
>TRBJ1-2|TRBV3-1/TRBV3-2
CASSPTHLYGYTF
>TRBJ1-4|TRBV5-1
CASSPEGLYNEKLFF
>TRBJ2-2|TRBV4-3
CASSKLGQGAHVGELFF
>TRBJ1-1|TRBV7-6
CASSGHPKGGWNTEAFF
>TRBJ1-2|TRBV30
CAWRGNGQGTYGYTF